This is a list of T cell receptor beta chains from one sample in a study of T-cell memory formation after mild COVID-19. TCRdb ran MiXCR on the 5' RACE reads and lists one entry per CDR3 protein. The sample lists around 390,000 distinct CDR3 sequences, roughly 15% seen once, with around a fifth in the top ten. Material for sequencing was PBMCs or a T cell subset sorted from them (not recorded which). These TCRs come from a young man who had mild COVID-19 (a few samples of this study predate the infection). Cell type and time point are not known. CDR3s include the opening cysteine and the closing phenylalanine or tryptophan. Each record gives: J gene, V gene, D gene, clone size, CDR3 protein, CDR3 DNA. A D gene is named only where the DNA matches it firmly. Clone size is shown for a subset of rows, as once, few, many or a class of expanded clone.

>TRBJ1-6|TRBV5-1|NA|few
CASSLSQTYNSPLHF
TGCGCCAGCAGCTTAAGCCAGACCTATAATTCACCCCTCCACTTT
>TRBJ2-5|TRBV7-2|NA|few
CASSLFLGLETQYF
TGTGCCAGCAGCTTATTTCTGGGCCTGGAGACCCAGTACTTC
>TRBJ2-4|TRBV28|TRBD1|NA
CASRRTGGKNIQYF
TGTGCCAGCAGGCGGACAGGGGGCAAAAACATTCAGTACTTC
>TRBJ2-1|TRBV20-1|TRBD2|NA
CSAWTSGGAFGEQFF
TGCAGTGCTTGGACTAGCGGGGGGGCCTTTGGTGAGCAGTTCTTC
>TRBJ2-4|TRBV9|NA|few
CASSRGQPEYIQYF
TGTGCCAGCAGCCGCGGACAGCCGGAGTATATTCAGTACTTC
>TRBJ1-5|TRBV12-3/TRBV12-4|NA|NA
CASSPRQAYSNQPQHF
TGTGCCAGCAGCCCTAGACAAGCTTATAGCAATCAGCCCCAGCATTTT
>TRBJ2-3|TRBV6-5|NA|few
CASSSLVLRHTDTQYF
TGTGCCAGCAGTTCCCTCGTCTTACGCCACACAGATACGCAGTATTTT
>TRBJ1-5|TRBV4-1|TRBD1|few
CASSQGQGASNQPQHF
TGCGCCAGCAGCCAGGGACAGGGGGCAAGCAATCAGCCCCAGCATTTT
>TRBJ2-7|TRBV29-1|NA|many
CSVEDWEGVDYEQYF
TGCAGCGTTGAAGATTGGGAAGGGGTGGACTACGAGCAGTACTTC
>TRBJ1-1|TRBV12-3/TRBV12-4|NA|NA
CASSGLSEAFF
TGTGCCAGCAGCGGGCTTTCTGAAGCTTTCTTT
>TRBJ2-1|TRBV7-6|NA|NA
CASSLQEGADEQFF
TGTGCCAGCAGCTTACAAGAGGGCGCGGATGAGCAGTTCTTC
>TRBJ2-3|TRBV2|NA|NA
CASSGGQDTQYF
TGTGCCAGCTCAGGAGGGCAAGATACGCAGTATTTT
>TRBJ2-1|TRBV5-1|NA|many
CASSPDYNEQFF
TGCGCCAGCAGCCCCGACTACAATGAGCAGTTCTTC
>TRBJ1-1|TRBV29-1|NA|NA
CSVDREVTEAFF
TGCAGCGTTGATAGGGAGGTCACTGAAGCTTTCTTT
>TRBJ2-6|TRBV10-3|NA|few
CAIRWNSGANVLTF
TGTGCCATCAGGTGGAACTCTGGGGCCAACGTCCTGACTTTC
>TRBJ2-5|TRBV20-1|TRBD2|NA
CSAHRLAGPQETQYF
TGCAGTGCTCACAGACTAGCGGGGCCCCAAGAGACCCAGTACTTC
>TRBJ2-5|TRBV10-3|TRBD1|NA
CAISGGQGETQYF
TGTGCCATCAGTGGGGGACAGGGAGAGACCCAGTACTTC
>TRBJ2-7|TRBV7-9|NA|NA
CASSSGPTSYEQYF
TGTGCCAGCAGCTCGGGCCCCACCTCCTACGAGCAGTACTTC
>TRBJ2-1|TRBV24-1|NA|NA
CATSGGVGSYNEQFF
TGTGCCACCAGTGGCGGGGTTGGGTCATACAATGAGCAGTTCTTC
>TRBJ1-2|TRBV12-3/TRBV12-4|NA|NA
CASSLRGGEGYTF
TGTGCCAGCAGTTTAAGGGGGGGAGAGGGCTACACCTTC
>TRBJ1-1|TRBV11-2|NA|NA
CASSLIGAEAFF
TGTGCCAGCAGCTTAATCGGGGCTGAAGCTTTCTTT
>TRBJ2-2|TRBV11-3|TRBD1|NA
CASRLTGDGELFF
TGTGCCAGCAGGCTCACAGGGGACGGGGAGCTGTTTTTT
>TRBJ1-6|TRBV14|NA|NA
CASSHSLYNSPLHF
TGTGCCAGCAGCCACAGCCTCTATAATTCACCCCTCCACTTT
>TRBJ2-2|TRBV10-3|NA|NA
CATRGNVSYRELFF
TGTGCCACTCGGGGGAATGTCTCATACCGGGAGCTGTTTTTT
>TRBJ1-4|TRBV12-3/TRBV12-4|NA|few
CASTDKTKLFF
TGTGCCAGCACGGATAAGACAAAACTGTTTTTT
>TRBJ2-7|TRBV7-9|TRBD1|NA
CASSLPGQGHEQYF
TGTGCCAGCAGCCTCCCCGGACAGGGCCACGAGCAGTACTTC
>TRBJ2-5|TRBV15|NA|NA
CATSREGTFQETQYF
TGTGCCACCAGCAGAGAGGGGACATTTCAAGAGACCCAGTACTTC
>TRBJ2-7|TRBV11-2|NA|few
CASSSPRGRDGEQYF
TGTGCCAGCAGCTCCCCAAGGGGGCGGGACGGGGAGCAGTACTTC
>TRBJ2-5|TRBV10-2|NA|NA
CASSGGTAQTQYF
TGCGCCAGCAGTGGCGGGACGGCTCAGACCCAGTACTTC
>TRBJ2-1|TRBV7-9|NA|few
CASTQALLNEQFF
TGTGCCAGCACCCAGGCCCTACTCAATGAGCAGTTCTTC
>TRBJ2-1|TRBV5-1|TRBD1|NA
CASGRDRGDEQFF
TGCGCCAGCGGTCGGGACAGGGGAGATGAGCAGTTCTTC
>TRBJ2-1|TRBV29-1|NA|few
CSVEARGNEQFF
TGCAGCGTTGAAGCGCGGGGAAATGAGCAGTTCTTC
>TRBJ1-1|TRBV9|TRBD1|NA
CASSVVPGGSEAFF
TGTGCCAGCAGCGTAGTGCCAGGGGGCTCTGAAGCTTTCTTT
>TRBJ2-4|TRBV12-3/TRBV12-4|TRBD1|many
CASSLWDRENIQYF
TGTGCCAGCAGTTTATGGGACAGGGAAAACATTCAGTACTTC
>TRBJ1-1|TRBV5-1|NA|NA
CASSTQGGTPEAFF
TGCGCCAGCAGCACCCAAGGTGGGACTCCTGAAGCTTTCTTT
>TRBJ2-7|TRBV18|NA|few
CASSPPVISGTYEQYF
TGTGCCAGCTCACCACCGGTGATAAGCGGAACCTACGAGCAGTACTTC
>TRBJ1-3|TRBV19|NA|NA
CASRRLNPTSGNTIYF
TGTGCCAGTAGAAGACTCAACCCCACCTCTGGAAACACCATATATTTT
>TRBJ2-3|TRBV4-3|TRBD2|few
CASSQGTLAGGLDTQYF
TGCGCCAGCAGCCAAGGGACGCTAGCGGGGGGTCTAGATACGCAGTATTTT
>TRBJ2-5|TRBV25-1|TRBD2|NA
CASSGSKGLAEQETQYF
TGTGCCAGCAGTGGATCGAAGGGACTAGCGGAACAAGAGACCCAGTACTTC
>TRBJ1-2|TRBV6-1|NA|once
CASSSRYGYTF
TGTGCCAGCAGCTCGCGTTATGGCTACACCTTC
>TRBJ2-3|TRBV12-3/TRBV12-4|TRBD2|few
CASSPLSGVVGDTQYF
TGTGCCAGCAGTCCCCTCAGCGGGGTAGTTGGAGATACGCAGTATTTT
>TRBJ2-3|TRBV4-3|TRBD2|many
CASSLRTSGGGADTQYF
TGCGCCAGCAGCCTTCGGACTAGCGGGGGGGGTGCAGATACGCAGTATTTT
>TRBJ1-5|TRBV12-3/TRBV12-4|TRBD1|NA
CATSGTVSQPQHF
TGTGCCACCTCCGGGACAGTAAGCCAGCCCCAGCATTTT
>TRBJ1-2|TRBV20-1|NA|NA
CSALVTGEYYGYTF
TGCAGTGCTTTAGTAACCGGGGAATACTATGGCTACACCTTC
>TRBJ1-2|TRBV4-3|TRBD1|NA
CASSQDIQGASGYTF
TGCGCCAGCAGCCAAGATATCCAGGGGGCGTCTGGCTACACCTTC
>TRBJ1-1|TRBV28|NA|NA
CASSWWSMNTEAFF
TGTGCCAGCAGTTGGTGGAGCATGAACACTGAAGCTTTCTTT
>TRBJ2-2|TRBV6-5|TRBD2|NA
CASKIAGETGELFF
TGTGCCAGCAAGATAGCGGGGGAGACCGGGGAGCTGTTTTTT
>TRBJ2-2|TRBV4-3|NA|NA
CASSGSGGQISGELFF
TGCGCCAGCAGCGGATCGGGGGGCCAGATTTCCGGGGAGCTGTTTTTT
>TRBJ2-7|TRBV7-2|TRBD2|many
CASSLASGVTGEQYF
TGTGCCAGCAGCTTAGCTAGCGGGGTGACGGGGGAGCAGTACTTC
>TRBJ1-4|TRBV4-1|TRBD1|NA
CASSQIQGEKLFF
TGCGCCAGCAGCCAAATACAGGGGGAAAAACTGTTTTTT
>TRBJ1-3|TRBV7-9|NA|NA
CASSRLDFISGNTIYF
TGTGCCAGCAGCCGACTAGACTTCATCTCTGGAAACACCATATATTTT
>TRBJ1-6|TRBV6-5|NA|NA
CASRTPASPLHF
TGTGCCAGCAGGACGCCGGCCTCACCCCTCCACTTT
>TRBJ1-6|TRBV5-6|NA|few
CASSSGQGTSPLHF
TGTGCCAGCAGCTCAGGGCAGGGGACGTCACCCCTCCACTTT